The present T cell receptor (beta chain) was sequenced within a study of spatial heterogeneity in lung cancer. The CDR3 is 12 amino acids. In germline, CDR1 is SEHNR, CDR2 FQNEAQ (reference sequence). Trimming pared 11 bases from V and 9 bases from J, leaving 17 bases between. Noted time point: sample taken at primary tumor resection. Unsorted whole RNA of tumor, nontumor lung or frozen PBMC was sequenced. Samples were donated by 72 untreated early-stage non-small cell lung cancer patients. TCRdb reprocessed the 5' RACE reads via MiXCR and lists one record per CDR3 protein. This table has 43,000 or so distinct CDR3 sequences, approximately 6.5% appearing once. This clonotype was recorded a few times.

This receptor was taken from a female donor with early-stage non-small cell lung cancer. Material: PBMCs, obtained at surgery. The chain couples TRBV7-9 to TRBJ2-1; weak D call: TRBD2 (6 bases). The CDR3 DNA reads as TGTGCCCTCATCGGGGCGGGGTTTGAGCAGTTCTTC. Translating gives CALIGAGFEQFF.